This TCR beta chain came from a study of blood T cell repertoires in COVID-19. Study-wide background: Sites in the United States, Italy and Spain provided acute and convalescent COVID-19 samples.

Some clones are missing from TCRdb's copy, which holds only in-frame ones; the method was immunoSEQ multiplex PCR. The profile shows about 400,000 clones, approximately 91% of them singletons. The study recruited people aged 18 to 89 years across some 23 US areas. Cohorts were assigned according to the clinical history that participants reported. With 2 bases removed from V and 8 bases from J, the gap between germline ends came to 12 bases. The germline gives CDR1 SGHVS, CDR2 FNYEAQ. This CDR3 contains 13 residues. The sequencing input was PBMCs or T cells enriched from blood (not recorded which). This sequence originates from a middle-aged woman with acute COVID-19. The V and J genes are TRBV7-6 and TRBJ1-2; unclear D gene. The CDR3 bases are TGTGCCAGCAGCTTACGAGGAGTAGAGGGCTACACCTTC. Amino acid sequence: CASSLRGVEGYTF.